The 6 T cell receptor beta chains below come from one sample, sequenced in a study of blood T cell repertoires in COVID-19. The repertoire was sequenced with immunoSEQ multiplex PCR; TCRdb's copy has only in-frame clones and lacks some. The sample shows about 41,000 clones, around four fifths of them seen only once. The sequencing sample was made of peripheral blood. These receptors were taken from a woman over 75 with active or convalescent COVID-19.

The chain employs TRBV25-1 and TRBJ2-1; 10 bases are shared with TRBD2. Germline trimming cut 6 bases from V and 0 bases from J; bases unmatched to any gene: 5. Germline CDR1 and CDR2: MGHDK and SYGVNS. There are 16 residues in the CDR3. The CDR3 nucleotides are TGTGCCAGCAGAGGACTAGCGGTTAACTCCTACAATGAGCAGTTCTTC. Translating gives CASRGLAVNSYNEQFF.

The rearrangement links TRBV28 to TRBJ2-3, with D maybe TRBD1 (6 bases). Germline CDR1 reads MDHEN; CDR2 reads SYDVKM. V was clipped by 6 bases and J by 3 bases, with 16 bases between them. This CDR3 contains 15 residues. The CDR3 sequence is CASSLLQGETDTQYF. CDR3 in DNA: TGTGCCAGCAGCCTCCTACAGGGTGAGACAGATACGCAGTATTTT.

V usage is TRBV11-3 and J usage is TRBJ2-1, with 11 positions matching TRBD2. This CDR3 contains 15 residues. Germline CDR1 and CDR2: SGHNT and YENEEA. Losses at the gene ends were 1 base for V and 5 bases for J; bases not matched to a gene: 1. CDR3 loop: CASSLGTSGHNEQFF. The DNA for the CDR3 is TGTGCCAGCAGCTTAGGGACTAGCGGGCACAATGAGCAGTTCTTC.

The chain has TRBV24-1 and TRBJ2-1; 8 nucleotides agree with TRBD1. The CDR3 covers 18 residues. The germline CDR1 and CDR2 sequences are KGHDR and SFDVKD. The ends lost 3 bases at V and 8 bases at J; junction bases unmatched: 17. The CDR3 sequence: CATSDPQSMDRVYDEQFF. CDR3 DNA sequence: TGTGCCACCAGTGATCCCCAATCGATGGACAGGGTATATGATGAGCAGTTCTTC.

This clone was seen a few times. The chain combines TRBV15 with TRBJ2-2; unclear D gene. CDR1 and CDR2 from the germline V gene are LNHNV and YYDKDF (reference sequence). The CDR3 has 13 amino acids. V was pared by 4 bases and J by 1 base, with 4 bases between. CDR3 sequence: CATSTRNTGELFF. In DNA form, the CDR3 reads TGTGCCACCAGCACCAGGAACACCGGGGAGCTGTTTTTT.

This rearrangement joins TRBV3-1 (or the pseudogene TRBV3-2) to TRBJ1-2; 9 bases match TRBD1. V shed 4 bases and J 7 bases; nucleotides not matched to a gene: 7. Germline V gene sequence: CDR1 LGHDT, CDR2 YNNKEL (reference sequence). This CDR3 spans 14 amino acids. For the CDR3, the DNA is TGTGCCAGCAGCCTAAGATTGGACAGGGGTGGCTACACCTTC. This codes for CASSLRLDRGGYTF.